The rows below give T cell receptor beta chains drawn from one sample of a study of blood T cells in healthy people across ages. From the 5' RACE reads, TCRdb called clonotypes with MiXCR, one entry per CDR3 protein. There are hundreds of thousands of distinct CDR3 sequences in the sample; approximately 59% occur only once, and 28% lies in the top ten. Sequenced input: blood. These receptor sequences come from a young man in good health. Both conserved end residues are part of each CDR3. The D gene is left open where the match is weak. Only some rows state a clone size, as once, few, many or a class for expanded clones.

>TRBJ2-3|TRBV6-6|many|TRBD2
TGTGCCAGCAGTTCACGGGGGGTCAGGGATGATACGCAGTATTTT
CASSSRGVRDDTQYF
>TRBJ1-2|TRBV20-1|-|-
-
CSAPRKNYGCTF
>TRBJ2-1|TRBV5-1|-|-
TGCGCCAGCAGCTTGGCGGGGGAATCACACAATGAGCAGTTCTTC
CASSLAGESHNEQFF
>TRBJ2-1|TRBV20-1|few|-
TGCAGTGCTAGCTATCTTGAAGGTAGTGAGCAGTTCTTC
CSASYLEGSEQFF
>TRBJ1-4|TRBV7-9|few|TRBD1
TGTGCCAGCAGCTTATGGACAGGGGGCTATAATGAAAAACTGTTTTTT
CASSLWTGGYNEKLFF
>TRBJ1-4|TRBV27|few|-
TGTGCCAGCAGACCGACAGGTGGGGGTGAAAAACTGTTTTTT
CASRPTGGGEKLFF
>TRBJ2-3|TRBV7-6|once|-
TGTGCCAGCAGCCACCCGGCAGATACGCAGTATTTT
CASSHPADTQYF
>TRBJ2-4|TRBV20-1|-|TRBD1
TGCAGTGCTAGAGCCCAGGGGGCTAGAAACATTCAGTACTTC
CSARAQGARNIQYF
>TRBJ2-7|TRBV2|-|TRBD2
TGTGCCAGCAGTGAAGGGACTAGCTGGGGCTACGAGCAGTACTTC
CASSEGTSWGYEQYF
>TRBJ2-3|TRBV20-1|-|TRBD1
TGCAGTGCTAGAACACGGGACAGGGGGACAGATACGCAGTATTTT
CSARTRDRGTDTQYF
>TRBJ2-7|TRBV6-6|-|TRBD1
TGTGCCAGCAGCGTAGCCACCAGGGGGAAGTACGAGCAGTACTTC
CASSVATRGKYEQYF
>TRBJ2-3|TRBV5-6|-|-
TGTGCCAGCAGCTTGGGCACTTTTTTAGATACGCAGTATTTT
CASSLGTFLDTQYF
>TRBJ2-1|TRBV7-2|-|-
TGTGCCAGCAGCTTAGTACAGTTCTCCTACAATGAGCAGTTCTTC
CASSLVQFSYNEQFF
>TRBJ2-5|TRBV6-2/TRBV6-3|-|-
TGTGCCAGCAGCTACACATCGAGACGGTGGGAGACCCAGTACTTC
CASSYTSRRWETQYF
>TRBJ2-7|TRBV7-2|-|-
TGTGCCAGCAGCTTAGCCGACCGGTGCGAGCAGTACTTC
CASSLADRCEQYF
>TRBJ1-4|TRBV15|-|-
TGTGCCACCAGCAGAGATACACCTCCAACTAATGAAAAACTGTTTTTT
CATSRDTPPTNEKLFF
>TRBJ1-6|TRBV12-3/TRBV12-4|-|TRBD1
TGTGCCAGCAGTTTCCGGGACAGGGGAAATTCACCCCTCCACTTT
CASSFRDRGNSPLHF
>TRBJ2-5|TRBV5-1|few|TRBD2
TGCGCCAGCAGCCCTCTAGGACTAGCGAAACAAGAGACCCAGTACTTC
CASSPLGLAKQETQYF
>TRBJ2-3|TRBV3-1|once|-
TGTGCCAGCAGCCAAGTAGGCAGTTTCACAGATACGCAGTATTTT
CASSQVGSFTDTQYF
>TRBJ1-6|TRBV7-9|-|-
TGTGCCAGCAGCCCCCAGGGACTGACTAATTCACCCCTCCACTTT
CASSPQGLTNSPLHF
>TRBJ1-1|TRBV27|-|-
TGTGCCAGCAGTTCACAACAGGGAAATACGGACACTGAAGCTTTCTTT
CASSSQQGNTDTEAFF
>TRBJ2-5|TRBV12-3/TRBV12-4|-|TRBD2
TGTGCCAGCAGCCCCCATAGCGGGGGGAAGACCCAGTACTTC
CASSPHSGGKTQYF
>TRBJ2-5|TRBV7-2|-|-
TGTGCCAGCAGCGTAGTCGTTCGAGAGACCCAGTACTTC
CASSVVVRETQYF
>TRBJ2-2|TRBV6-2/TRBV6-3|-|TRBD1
TGTGCCAGCAGTAACCGGGGACAGCTCACCGGGGAGCTGTTTTTT
CASSNRGQLTGELFF
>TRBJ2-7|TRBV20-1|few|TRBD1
TGCAGTGCCACCGCCCTAGACAGGGGGCCTTGCGAGCAGTACTTC
CSATALDRGPCEQYF
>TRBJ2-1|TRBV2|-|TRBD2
TGTGCCAGCCTTAAAAGGGGGACTAGCGGCGCGAATGAGCAGTTCTTC
CASLKRGTSGANEQFF
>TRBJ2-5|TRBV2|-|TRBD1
TGTGCCAGCAGGGCCGACAGGGAGTACCAAGAGACCCAGTACTTC
CASRADREYQETQYF
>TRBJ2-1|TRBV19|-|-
TGTGCCACTGGACTGGGGGGGCCTTACAATGAGCAGTTCTTC
CATGLGGPYNEQFF
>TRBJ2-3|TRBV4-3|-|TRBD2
TGCGCCAGCAGCCAAGATAAGTGGGGGGGGAGAGATACGCAGTATTTT
CASSQDKWGGRDTQYF
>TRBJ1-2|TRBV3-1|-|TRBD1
TGTGCCAGCAGCCAAAGCGAGGGGGCTGACTATGGCTACACCTTC
CASSQSEGADYGYTF
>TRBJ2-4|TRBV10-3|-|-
TGTGCCATCACCCCGGTGGGCGGAACATGGCAGTACTTC
CAITPVGGTWQYF
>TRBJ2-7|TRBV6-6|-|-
TGTGCCAGCAGTTACTCCAGGGTCGACGAGCAGTACTTC
CASSYSRVDEQYF
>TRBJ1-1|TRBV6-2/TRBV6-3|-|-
TGTGCCAGCGCCCCCAGGGCTAACACTGAAGCTTTCTTT
CASAPRANTEAFF
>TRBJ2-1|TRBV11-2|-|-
TGTGCCAGCAGAGGGGAGGGGGGCCCGACCTCCTACAATGAGCAGTTCTTC
CASRGEGGPTSYNEQFF
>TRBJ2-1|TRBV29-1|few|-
TGCAGCGTCTCCTTTGGGACAAAAAATGAGCAGTTCTTC
CSVSFGTKNEQFF
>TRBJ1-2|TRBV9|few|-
TGTGCCAGCAGCACAAGCAGCTCTAACTATGGCTACACCTTC
CASSTSSSNYGYTF
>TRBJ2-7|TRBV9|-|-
TGTGCCAGCAGCGTACGCGCCATCCCCGGCGAGCAGTACTTC
CASSVRAIPGEQYF
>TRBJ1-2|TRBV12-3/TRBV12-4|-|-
TGTGCCAGCAGTTCATTGGCCAGCTATGGCTACACCTTC
CASSSLASYGYTF
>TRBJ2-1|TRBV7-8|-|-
TGTGCCAGCACCGATGACAGGGAGGTAAATGAGCAGTTCTTC
CASTDDREVNEQFF
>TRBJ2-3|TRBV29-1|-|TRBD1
TGCAGCGTTGTTGGGACAGGGCTCACAGATACGCAGTATTTT
CSVVGTGLTDTQYF
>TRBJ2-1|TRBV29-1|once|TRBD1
TGCAGCGGTTCGACTTCACAGGGGGGTGAGCAGTTCTTC
CSGSTSQGGEQFF
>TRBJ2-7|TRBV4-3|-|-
TGCGCCAGCAGCCAAGAGCGGGGCGAGCAGTACTTC
CASSQERGEQYF
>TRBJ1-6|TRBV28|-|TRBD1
TGTGCCAGCAGTTTATGGGGACAGGGGGCTTATTCACCCCTCCACTTT
CASSLWGQGAYSPLHF
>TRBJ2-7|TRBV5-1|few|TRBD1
TGCGCCAGCAGTCGACGACAGGGACCCTCCTACGAGCAGTACTTC
CASSRRQGPSYEQYF
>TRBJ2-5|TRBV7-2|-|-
TGTGCCAGCAGCCCTCGGGTGGACCGATCGTACTTC
CASSPRVDRSYF
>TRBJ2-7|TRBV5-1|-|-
TGCGCCAGCCACGAGGGTAGCTCCTACAATGAGCAGTACTTC
CASHEGSSYNEQYF
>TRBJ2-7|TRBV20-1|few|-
TGCAGTGCTAGAGTCCCCGGGAACGAGCAGTACTTC
CSARVPGNEQYF
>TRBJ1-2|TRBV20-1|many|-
TGCAGTGCTAGAGGATACGGGACCTATGGCTACACCTTC
CSARGYGTYGYTF
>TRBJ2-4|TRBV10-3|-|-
TGTGCCTTCAGTGACCAGGGTCTAGCCAAAGACATTCAGTACTTC
CAFSDQGLAKDIQYF
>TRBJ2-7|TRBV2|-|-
TGTGCCAGCAGCGGGCGCAGTCCCTACGAGCAGTACTTC
CASSGRSPYEQYF
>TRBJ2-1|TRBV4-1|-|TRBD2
TGCGCCAGCACAATAGCGGGGGGCGTCGATGAGCAGTTCTTC
CASTIAGGVDEQFF
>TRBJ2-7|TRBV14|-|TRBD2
TGTGCCAGCAGCCAAGATTCAGCGGGGGGGCTCTACGAGCAGTACTTC
CASSQDSAGGLYEQYF
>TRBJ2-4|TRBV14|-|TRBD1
TGTGCCAGCAGCCAGGGGACAGTGGGCGCCTCCAAAAACATTCAGTACTTC
CASSQGTVGASKNIQYF
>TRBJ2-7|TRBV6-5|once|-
TGTGCCAGTAAGTTGGGGAGCGAGCAGTACTTC
CASKLGSEQYF
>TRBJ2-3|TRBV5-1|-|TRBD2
TGCGCCAGCACTTGGACTAGCGGGGGTGCAGATACGCAGTATTTT
CASTWTSGGADTQYF
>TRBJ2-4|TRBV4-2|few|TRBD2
TGTGCCAGCAGCCAAGAAATCGGACTAGCGGGGAGGTTGGCCAAAAACATTCAGTACTTC
CASSQEIGLAGRLAKNIQYF